This T cell receptor beta chain was observed in a study of patients and donors after allogeneic stem cell transplantation. TCRdb used MiXCR to reprocess the RT-PCR reads, holding one entry per CDR3 protein. The repertoire has about a million distinct CDR3 sequences, over 15% of them found once; the top ten carry 5% to 6.5%. V lost 5 bases to trimming and J lost 0 bases; unmatched junction nucleotides: 10. CDR3 size: 17 residues. This clonotype came up a few times. Material: blood, either unsorted or a sorted T cell fraction (not recorded which). This clonotype was obtained from a human donor who was either an allogeneic HSCT recipient or a stem cell or donor lymphocyte infusion donor (not recorded which). It is not recorded whose cells these are; they may come from a transplant donor. The chain has TRBV12-3 or TRBV12-4 and TRBJ2-3; 8 bases line up with TRBD2. The CDR3 protein is CASSLQEREWSTDTQYF. The CDR3 DNA is TGTGCCAGCAGTCTACAAGAGCGGGAGTGGAGCACAGATACGCAGTATTTT.